These 11 T cell receptor beta chains came from one sample sequenced in a study of cytomegalovirus exposure and HLA in healthy donors. The PCR employed 60 Vbeta primers together with 13 Jbeta primers. Assay used: immunoSEQ multiplex PCR; TCRdb lists only in-frame clones, some missing. The sample yields 70,000 or so clones, 86% seen once. Sequenced sample: PBMCs. These receptors all come from a woman aged 30 to 39 in good health and CMV-seronegative.

V and J are TRBV7-2 and TRBJ1-5; tentatively, D is TRBD1 (6 bases). The CDR3 contains 13 residues. Germline values: CDR1 SGHTA, CDR2 FQGNSA. Trimming left V 4 bases short and J 7 bases short, with 11 bases between. The CDR3: CASSSHGGQPQHF. The CDR3 DNA is TGTGCCAGCAGCTCCCATGGGGGCCAGCCCCAGCATTTT.

This clone appeared once. The CDR3 DNA reads as TGTGCCAGCAGACAGGGCATGAATCAGCCCCAGCATTTT. Translation: CASRQGMNQPQHF. The chain combines TRBV28 with TRBJ1-5, with D possibly being TRBD1 (6 bases). Trimming cost V 6 bases and J 4 bases, with 10 bases left between them. The CDR3 totals 13 residues. Germline V lookup: CDR1 MDHEN, CDR2 SYDVKM.

The genes are TRBV7-6 and TRBJ1-2, with D possibly matching TRBD1 (6 bases). Germline lookup yields CDR1 SGHVS and CDR2 FNYEAQ. The CDR3 length is 15 residues. With 2 bases removed from V and 3 bases from J, the gap between germline ends came to 13 bases. The CDR3 DNA reads as TGTGCCAGCAGCTTAATGTCAGGGGTTGACTATGGCTACACCTTC. Translating it yields CASSLMSGVDYGYTF.

To note about this clone: At one boundary the junction diverges from the germline segment, which might be a read error. Other nucleotide sequences in the sample specify the same CDR3. The V call is TRBV19, the J call TRBJ1-2, with 9 nucleotides matching TRBD1. The CDR3 spans 15 residues. Germline CDR1 LNHDA, CDR2 SQIVND (reference sequence). The CDR3 coding sequence is TGCGCCAGTAGTATGGCAAGGGACAGGGTTAGAGGCTACACCTTC. Translation gives CASSMARDRVRGYTF. Supplemented by reference TRBV19 and TRBJ1-2, the full variable domain reads DGGITQSPKYLFRKEGQNVTLSCEQNLNHDAMYWYRQDPGQGLRLIYYSQIVNDFQKGDIAEGYSVSREKKESFPLTVTSAQKNPTAFYLCASSMARDRVRGYTFGSGTRLTVV.

The chain joins TRBV7-8 to TRBJ2-1; D call uncertain. Looked up from germline, CDR1 is SGHVS and CDR2 is FQNEAQ. The CDR3 runs to 15 residues. Trimming took 5 bases from V and 0 from J, leaving 11 bases between them. CDR3 nucleotide sequence: TGTGCCAGCAGCCCTCTATCGAGCTCCTACAATGAGCAGTTCTTC. Amino acids: CASSPLSSSYNEQFF. Full variable domain (missing parts from reference TRBV7-8 and TRBJ2-1): GAGVSQSPRYKVAKRGQDVALRCDPISGHVSLFWYQQALGQGPEFLTYFQNEAQLDKSGLPSDRFFAERPEGSVSTLKIQRTQQEDSAVYLCASSPLSSSYNEQFFGPGTRLTVL.

The rearrangement uses TRBV4-2 and TRBJ2-1, with 11 positions matching TRBD2. The germline V gene encodes CDR1 LGHNA and CDR2 YNFKEQ. V lost 1 base and J lost 3; bases outside the gene matches: 5. The CDR3 has 17 residues. The CDR3 loop is CASSQARSGRGYNEQFF. CDR3 coding DNA: TGTGCCAGCAGCCAAGCCCGTAGCGGGAGGGGCTACAATGAGCAGTTCTTC.

The genes are TRBV5-4 and TRBJ2-3, with TRBD2 matching 8 bases. In germline, CDR1 is SGHNT, CDR2 YYREEE (reference sequence). CDR3 length equals 14 residues. V was pared by 4 bases and J by 2 bases, with 3 bases of the junction left unmatched. For the CDR3, the DNA is TGTGCCAGCAGCAGAGGACTAGCCACAGATACGCAGTATTTT. Residues: CASSRGLATDTQYF.

The genes are TRBV5-1 and TRBJ1-2; 9 bases map to TRBD1. Looked up from germline, CDR1 is SGHRS and CDR2 is YFSETQ. This CDR3 comprises 14 residues. J was trimmed by 5 bases and V by 4 bases; bases with no gene match: 6. The CDR3 reads CASSRTGAGYGYTF. The DNA for the CDR3 is TGCGCCAGCAGCCGGACAGGGGCGGGGTATGGCTACACCTTC.

J is TRBJ2-7 and V is TRBV28; 10 nucleotides match TRBD1. Germline-derived CDR1 and CDR2 are MDHEN and SYDVKM. J lost 2 bases, V lost 0 bases, and 1 base had no gene match. The CDR3 covers 15 residues. The CDR3 region is CASSLWGQGPYEQYF. The DNA of the CDR3 is TGTGCCAGCAGTTTATGGGGACAGGGGCCCTACGAGCAGTACTTC. The entire variable domain, with the rest obtained from reference TRBV28 and TRBJ2-7, is as follows: DVKVTQSSRYLVKRTGEKVFLECVQDMDHENMFWYRQDPGLGLRLIYFSYDVKMKEKGDIPEGYSVSREKKERFSLILESASTNQTSMYLCASSLWGQGPYEQYFGPGTRLTVT.

CDR3 in amino acids: CASSQLPGQQYYGYTF. CDR3 sequence (DNA): TGCGCCAGCAGCCAACTCCCGGGACAGCAGTACTATGGCTACACCTTC. This chain links TRBV4-1 with TRBJ1-2; 7 positions match TRBD1. CDR3 length equals 16 residues. V shed 2 bases and J 3 bases; nucleotides not matched to a gene: 9. The germline V gene encodes CDR1 MGHRA and CDR2 YSYEKL.

This clone was observed a handful of times. The V and J genes are TRBV5-4 and TRBJ1-1; unclear D gene. CDR1 is SGHNT and CDR2 is YYREEE in the germline V gene (reference sequence). The CDR3 covers 16 residues. Trimming cost V 0 bases and J 1 base, with 13 bases left between them. CDR3 bases: TGTGCCAGCAGCTTGGTTGGGAGGCGGCCGAACACTGAAGCTTTCTTT. This translates into CASSLVGRRPNTEAFF.